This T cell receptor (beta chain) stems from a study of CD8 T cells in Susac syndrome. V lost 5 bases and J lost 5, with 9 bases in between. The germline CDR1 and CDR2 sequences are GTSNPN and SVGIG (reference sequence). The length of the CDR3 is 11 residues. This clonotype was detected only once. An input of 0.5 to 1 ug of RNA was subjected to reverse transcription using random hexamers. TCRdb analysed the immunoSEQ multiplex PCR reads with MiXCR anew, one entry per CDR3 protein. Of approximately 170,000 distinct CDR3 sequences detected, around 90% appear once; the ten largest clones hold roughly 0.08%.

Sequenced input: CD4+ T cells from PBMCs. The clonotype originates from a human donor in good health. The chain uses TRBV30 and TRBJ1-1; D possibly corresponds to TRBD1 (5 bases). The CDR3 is CAWGHRTEAFF. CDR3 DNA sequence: TGTGCCTGGGGACACAGGACTGAAGCTTTCTTT. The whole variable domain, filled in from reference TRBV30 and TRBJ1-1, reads SQTIHQWPATLVQPVGSPLSLECTVEGTSNPNLYWYRQAAGRGLQLLFYSVGIGQISSEVPQNLSASRPQDRQFILSSKKLLLSDSGFYLCAWGHRTEAFFGQGTRLTVV.